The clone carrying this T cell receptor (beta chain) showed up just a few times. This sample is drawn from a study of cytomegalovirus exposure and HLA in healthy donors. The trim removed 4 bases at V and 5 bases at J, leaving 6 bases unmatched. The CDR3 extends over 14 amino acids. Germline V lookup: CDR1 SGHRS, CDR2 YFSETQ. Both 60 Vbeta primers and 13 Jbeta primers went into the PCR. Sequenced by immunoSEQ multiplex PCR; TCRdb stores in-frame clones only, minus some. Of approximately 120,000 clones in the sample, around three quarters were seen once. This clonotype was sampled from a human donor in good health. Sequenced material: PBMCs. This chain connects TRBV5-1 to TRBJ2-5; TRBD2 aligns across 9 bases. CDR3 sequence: CASSISGGSETQYF. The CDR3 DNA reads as TGCGCCAGCAGCATTAGCGGGGGCTCGGAGACCCAGTACTTC. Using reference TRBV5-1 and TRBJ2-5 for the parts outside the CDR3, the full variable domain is KAGVTQTPRYLIKTRGQQVTLSCSPISGHRSVSWYQQTPGQGLQFLFEYFSETQRNKGNFPGRFSGRQFSNSRSEMNVSTLELGDSALYLCASSISGGSETQYFGPGTRLLVL.